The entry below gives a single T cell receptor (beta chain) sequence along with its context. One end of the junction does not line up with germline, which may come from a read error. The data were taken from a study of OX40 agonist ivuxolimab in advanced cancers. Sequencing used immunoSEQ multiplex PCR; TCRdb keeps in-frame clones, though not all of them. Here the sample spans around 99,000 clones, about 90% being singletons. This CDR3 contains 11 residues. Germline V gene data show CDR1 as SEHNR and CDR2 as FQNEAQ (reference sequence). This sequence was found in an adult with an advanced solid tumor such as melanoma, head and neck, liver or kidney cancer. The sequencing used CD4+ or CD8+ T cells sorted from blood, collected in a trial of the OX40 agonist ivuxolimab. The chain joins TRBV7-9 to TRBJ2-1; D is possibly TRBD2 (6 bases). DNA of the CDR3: TGTGCCAGCAGCCTAGCGCGTGAGCAGTTCTTC. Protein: CASSLAREQFF.